Listed below are T cell receptor beta chains from one sample, sequenced in a study of blood T cell repertoires in COVID-19. Some clones are missing from TCRdb's copy, which holds only in-frame ones; the method was immunoSEQ multiplex PCR. The sample has roughly 180,000 clones, less than 85% seen once; the top ten hold less than 20%. Sequencing input: PBMCs or T cells enriched from blood (not recorded which). The receptors shown here come from a man aged 60 to 69 who had recovered from COVID-19. Each CDR3 is given with its conserved first and last residue. The order of the fields is D gene, clone size, J gene, V gene, CDR3 DNA, CDR3 protein. The D gene is left open where the match is weak. Part of the rows lack a size; the others show once, few, many or a class for expanded clones.

NA,NA,TRBJ1-2,TRBV20-1,TGCAGGCACAACCTCGATGGCTACACCTTC,CRHNLDGYTF
TRBD1,NA,TRBJ1-3,TRBV27,TGTGCCAGCAGGGGACAGGGGGCTTGGCCCATATATTTT,CASRGQGAWPIYF
NA,NA,TRBJ1-4,TRBV28,TGTGCCAGCAGATGGCAGGGTGAAAAACTGTTTTTT,CASRWQGEKLFF
NA,NA,TRBJ1-1,TRBV10-2,TGCGCCAGCAGTGACACGGAGGAAAGCGAAGCTTTCTTT,CASSDTEESEAFF
TRBD1,NA,TRBJ1-5,TRBV11-2,TGTGCCAGCAGCTTGGGACAGGGGGCTGGACAGCCCCAGCATTTT,CASSLGQGAGQPQHF
TRBD2,NA,TRBJ2-3,TRBV14,TGTGCCAGCAGCCAAGCTAGCGGCTACACAGATACGCAGTATTTT,CASSQASGYTDTQYF
NA,NA,TRBJ1-1,TRBV5-8,TGTGCCAGCAGCTCAGTAGGGGGAGCTTTCTTT,CASSSVGGAFF
NA,NA,TRBJ2-7,TRBV5-6,TGTGCCAGCAGCTATTTCCGGGACTCTCCCCAGCAGTACTTC,CASSYFRDSPQQYF
NA,once,TRBJ1-6,TRBV18,TGTGCCAGCTCACCGCCGGGCTCCTATAATTCACCCCTCCACTTT,CASSPPGSYNSPLHF
TRBD2,many,TRBJ2-7,TRBV5-1,TGCGCCAGCATCCTCGATCCGGGACTAGCGGCCGAGCAGTACTTC,CASILDPGLAAEQYF
NA,NA,TRBJ2-7,TRBV2,TGTGCCTCCGGAGAGGACGAGCAGTACTTC,CASGEDEQYF
NA,NA,TRBJ2-2,TRBV7-9,TGTGCCAGCAGCCGCTTGGTCGACAGCTTCACCGGGGAGCTGTTTTTT,CASSRLVDSFTGELFF
TRBD1,NA,TRBJ2-5,TRBV14,TGTGCCAGCAGCCATCGGACAGGCCAAGAGACCCAGTACTTC,CASSHRTGQETQYF
NA,NA,TRBJ2-2,TRBV28,TGTGCCAGCAGTTTACTCGGGTCGAGGAACACCGGGGAGCTGTTTTTT,CASSLLGSRNTGELFF
NA,NA,TRBJ2-1,TRBV18,TGTGCCAGCTCACCCCTTGGGGCTACGAGCTCCTACAATGAGCAGTTCTTC,CASSPLGATSSYNEQFF
TRBD1,NA,TRBJ1-2,TRBV14,TGTGCCAGCAGCGATAGTGTAACCCAGGGGGACACCTTC,CASSDSVTQGDTF
TRBD2,NA,TRBJ2-2,TRBV9,TGTGCCAGCAGCGTAGGTGTTAAGGGACTAGCGGGAGTTGCCGGGGAGCTGTTTTTT,CASSVGVKGLAGVAGELFF
NA,NA,TRBJ1-2,TRBV9,TGTGCCAGCAGCGTAGCGGGGGGTAACTATGGCTACACCTTC,CASSVAGGNYGYTF
NA,NA,TRBJ2-1,TRBV21-1,TGTGCCAGCAGCAAATTGGGGGGGTCCGATGAGCAGTTCTTC,CASSKLGGSDEQFF
NA,NA,TRBJ1-3,TRBV7-2,TGTGCCAGCAGCTTGGGAGGGGAGATCTCTGGAAACACCATATATTTT,CASSLGGEISGNTIYF
TRBD1,few,TRBJ2-7,TRBV19,TGTGCCAGTAGTAGGGACAGAGGCTACGAGCAGTACTTC,CASSRDRGYEQYF
NA,NA,TRBJ1-2,TRBV6-5,TGTGCCAGCAGTTACTCAACGGGAGCTGGCTACACCTTC,CASSYSTGAGYTF